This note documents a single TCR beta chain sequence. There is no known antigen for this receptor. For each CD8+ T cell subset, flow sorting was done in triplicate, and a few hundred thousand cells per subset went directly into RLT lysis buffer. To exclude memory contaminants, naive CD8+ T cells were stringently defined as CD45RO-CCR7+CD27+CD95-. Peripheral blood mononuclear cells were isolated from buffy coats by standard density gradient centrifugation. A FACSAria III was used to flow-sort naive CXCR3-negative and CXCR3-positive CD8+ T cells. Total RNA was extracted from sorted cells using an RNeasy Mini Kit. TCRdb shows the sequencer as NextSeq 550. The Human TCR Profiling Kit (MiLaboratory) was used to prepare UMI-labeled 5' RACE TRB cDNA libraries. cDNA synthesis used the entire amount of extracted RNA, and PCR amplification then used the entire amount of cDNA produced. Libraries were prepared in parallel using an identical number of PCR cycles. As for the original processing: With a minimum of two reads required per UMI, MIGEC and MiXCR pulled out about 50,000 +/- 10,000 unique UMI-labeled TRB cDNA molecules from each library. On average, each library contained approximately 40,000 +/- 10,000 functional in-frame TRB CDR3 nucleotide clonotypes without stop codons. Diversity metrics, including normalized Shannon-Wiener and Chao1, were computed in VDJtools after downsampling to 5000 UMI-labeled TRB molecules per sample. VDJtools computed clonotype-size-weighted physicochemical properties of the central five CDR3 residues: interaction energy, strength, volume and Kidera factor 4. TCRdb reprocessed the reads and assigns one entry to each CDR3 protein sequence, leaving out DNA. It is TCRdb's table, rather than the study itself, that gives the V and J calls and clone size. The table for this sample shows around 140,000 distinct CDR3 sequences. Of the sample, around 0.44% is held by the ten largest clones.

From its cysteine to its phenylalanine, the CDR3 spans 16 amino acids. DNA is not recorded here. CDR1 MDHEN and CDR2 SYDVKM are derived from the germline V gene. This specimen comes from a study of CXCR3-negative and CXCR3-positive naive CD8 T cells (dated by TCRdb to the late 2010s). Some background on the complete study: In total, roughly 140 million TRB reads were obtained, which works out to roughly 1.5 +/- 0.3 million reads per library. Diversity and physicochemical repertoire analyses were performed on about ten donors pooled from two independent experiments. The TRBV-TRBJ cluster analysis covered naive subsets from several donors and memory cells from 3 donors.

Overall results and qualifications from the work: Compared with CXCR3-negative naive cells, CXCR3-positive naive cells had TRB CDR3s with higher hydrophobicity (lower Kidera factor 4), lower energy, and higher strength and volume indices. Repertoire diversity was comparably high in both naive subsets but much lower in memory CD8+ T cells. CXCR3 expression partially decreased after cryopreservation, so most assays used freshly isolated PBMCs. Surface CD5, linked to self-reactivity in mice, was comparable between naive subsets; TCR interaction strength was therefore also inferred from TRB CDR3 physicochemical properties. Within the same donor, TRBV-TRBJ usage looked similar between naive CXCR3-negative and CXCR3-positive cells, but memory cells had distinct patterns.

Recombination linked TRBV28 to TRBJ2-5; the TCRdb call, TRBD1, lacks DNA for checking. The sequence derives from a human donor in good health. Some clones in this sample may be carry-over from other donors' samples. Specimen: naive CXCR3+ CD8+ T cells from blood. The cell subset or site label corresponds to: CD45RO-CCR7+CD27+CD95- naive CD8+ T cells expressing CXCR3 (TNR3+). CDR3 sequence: CASSTPQGARGETRYF.